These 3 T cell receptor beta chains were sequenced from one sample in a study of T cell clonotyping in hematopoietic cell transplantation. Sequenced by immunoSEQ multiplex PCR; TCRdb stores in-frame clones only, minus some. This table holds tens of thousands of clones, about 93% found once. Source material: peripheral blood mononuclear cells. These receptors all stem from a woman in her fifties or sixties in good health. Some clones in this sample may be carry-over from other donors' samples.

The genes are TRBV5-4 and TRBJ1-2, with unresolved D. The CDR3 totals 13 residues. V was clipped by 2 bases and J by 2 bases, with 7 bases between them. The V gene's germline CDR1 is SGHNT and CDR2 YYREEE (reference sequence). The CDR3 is CASSFPENYGYTF. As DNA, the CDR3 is TGTGCCAGCAGCTTTCCGGAGAACTATGGCTACACCTTC.

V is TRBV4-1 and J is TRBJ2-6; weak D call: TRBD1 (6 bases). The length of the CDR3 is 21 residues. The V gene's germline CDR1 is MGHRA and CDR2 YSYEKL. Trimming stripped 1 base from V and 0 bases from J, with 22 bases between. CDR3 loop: CASSQVNRDTISSSGANVLTF. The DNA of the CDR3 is TGCGCCAGCAGCCAAGTTAATCGGGACACAATTTCAAGCTCTGGGGCCAACGTCCTGACTTTC.

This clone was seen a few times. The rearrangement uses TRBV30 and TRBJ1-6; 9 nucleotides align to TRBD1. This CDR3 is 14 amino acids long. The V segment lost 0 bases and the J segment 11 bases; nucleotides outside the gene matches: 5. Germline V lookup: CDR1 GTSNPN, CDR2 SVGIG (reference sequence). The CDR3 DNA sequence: TGTGCCTGGAGTGTAAAGGACAGGGGACCACCCCTCCACTTT. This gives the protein CAWSVKDRGPPLHF.